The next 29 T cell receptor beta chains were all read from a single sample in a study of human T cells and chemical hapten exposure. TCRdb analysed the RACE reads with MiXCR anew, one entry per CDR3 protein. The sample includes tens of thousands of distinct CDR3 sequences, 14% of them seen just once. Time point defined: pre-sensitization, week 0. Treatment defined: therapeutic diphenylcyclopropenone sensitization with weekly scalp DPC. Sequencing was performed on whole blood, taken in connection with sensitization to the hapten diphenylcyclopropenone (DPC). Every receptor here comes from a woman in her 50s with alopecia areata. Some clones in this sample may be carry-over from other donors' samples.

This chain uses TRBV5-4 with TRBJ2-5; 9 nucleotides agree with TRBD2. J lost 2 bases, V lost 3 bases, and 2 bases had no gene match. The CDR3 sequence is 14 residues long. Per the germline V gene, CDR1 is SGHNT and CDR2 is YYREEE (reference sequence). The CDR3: CASSSTSGQETQYF. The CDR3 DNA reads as TGTGCCAGCAGCTCGACTAGCGGACAAGAGACCCAGTACTTC.

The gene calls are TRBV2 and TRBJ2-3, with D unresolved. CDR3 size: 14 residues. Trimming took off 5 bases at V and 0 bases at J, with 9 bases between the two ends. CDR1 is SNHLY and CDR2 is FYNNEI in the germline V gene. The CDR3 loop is CASSRAVSTDTQYF. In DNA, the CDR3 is TGTGCCAGCAGTCGGGCGGTGAGCACAGATACGCAGTATTTT.

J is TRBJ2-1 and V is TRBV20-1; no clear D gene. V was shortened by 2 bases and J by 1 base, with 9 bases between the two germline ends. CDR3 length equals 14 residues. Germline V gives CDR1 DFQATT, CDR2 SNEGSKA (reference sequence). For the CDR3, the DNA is TGCAGTGCTAGAATAAGCAAGTCCTACAATGAGCAGTTCTTC. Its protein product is CSARISKSYNEQFF.

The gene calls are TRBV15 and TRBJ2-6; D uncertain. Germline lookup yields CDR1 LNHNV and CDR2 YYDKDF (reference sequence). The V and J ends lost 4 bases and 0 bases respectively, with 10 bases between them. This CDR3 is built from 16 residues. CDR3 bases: TGTGCCACCAGCAAATATCGAAGCTCTGGGGCCAACGTCCTGACTTTC. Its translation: CATSKYRSSGANVLTF.

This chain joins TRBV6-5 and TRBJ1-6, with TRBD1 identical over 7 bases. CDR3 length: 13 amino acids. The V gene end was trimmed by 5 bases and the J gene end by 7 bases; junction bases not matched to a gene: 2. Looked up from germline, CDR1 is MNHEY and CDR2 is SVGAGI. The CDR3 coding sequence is TGTGCCAGCAGTGAGGACAGGAATTCACCCCTCCACTTT. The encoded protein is CASSEDRNSPLHF.

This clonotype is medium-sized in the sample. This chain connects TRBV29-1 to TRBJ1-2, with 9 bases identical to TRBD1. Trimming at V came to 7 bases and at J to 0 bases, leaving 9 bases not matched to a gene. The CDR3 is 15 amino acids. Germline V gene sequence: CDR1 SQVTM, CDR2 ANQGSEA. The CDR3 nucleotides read TGCAGCGCTACAGGGGGCCTTTTAGCTAACTATGGCTACACCTTC. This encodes CSATGGLLANYGYTF.

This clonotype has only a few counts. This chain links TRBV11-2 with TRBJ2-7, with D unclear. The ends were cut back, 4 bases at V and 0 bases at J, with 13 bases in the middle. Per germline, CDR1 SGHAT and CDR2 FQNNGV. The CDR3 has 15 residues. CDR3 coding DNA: TGTGCCAGCAGCTCCCTCGTGGCAGCCTCCTACGAGCAGTACTTC. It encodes CASSSLVAASYEQYF.

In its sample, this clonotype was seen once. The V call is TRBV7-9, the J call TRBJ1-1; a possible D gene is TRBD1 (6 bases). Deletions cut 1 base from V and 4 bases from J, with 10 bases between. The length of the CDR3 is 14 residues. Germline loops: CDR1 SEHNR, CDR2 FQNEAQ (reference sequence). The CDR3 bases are TGTGCCAGCAGCTTAGGGGGGCTTGCCACTGAAGCTTTCTTT. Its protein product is CASSLGGLATEAFF.

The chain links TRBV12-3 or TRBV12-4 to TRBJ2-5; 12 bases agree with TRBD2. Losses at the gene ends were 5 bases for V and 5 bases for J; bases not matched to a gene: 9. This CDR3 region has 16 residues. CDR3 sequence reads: CASSLGTSGPWETQYF. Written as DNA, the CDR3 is TGTGCCAGCAGTCTGGGGACTAGCGGGCCCTGGGAGACCCAGTACTTC.

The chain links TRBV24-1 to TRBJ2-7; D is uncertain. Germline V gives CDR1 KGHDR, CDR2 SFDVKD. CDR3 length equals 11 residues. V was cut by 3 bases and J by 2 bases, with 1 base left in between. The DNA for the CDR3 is TGTGCCACCAGTGATGCCTACGAGCAGTACTTC. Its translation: CATSDAYEQYF.

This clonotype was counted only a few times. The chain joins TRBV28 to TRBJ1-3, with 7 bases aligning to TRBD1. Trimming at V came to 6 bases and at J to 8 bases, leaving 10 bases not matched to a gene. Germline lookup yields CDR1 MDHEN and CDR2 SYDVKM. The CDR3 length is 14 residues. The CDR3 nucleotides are TGTGCCAGCAGGGAAGACAGGGTCCTGGACACCATATATTTT. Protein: CASREDRVLDTIYF.

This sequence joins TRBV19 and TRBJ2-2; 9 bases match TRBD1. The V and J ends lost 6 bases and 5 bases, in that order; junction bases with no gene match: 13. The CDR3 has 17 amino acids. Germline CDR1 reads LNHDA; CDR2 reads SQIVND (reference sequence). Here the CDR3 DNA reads TGTGCCAGTAGCCCAGGGACAGGGTACGGAGGGACCGGGGAGCTGTTTTTT. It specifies CASSPGTGYGGTGELFF.

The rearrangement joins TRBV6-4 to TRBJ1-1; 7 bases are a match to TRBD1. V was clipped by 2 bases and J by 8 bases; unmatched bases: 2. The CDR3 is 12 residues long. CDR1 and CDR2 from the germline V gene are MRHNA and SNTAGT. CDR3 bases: TGTGCCAGCAGTGACACGACAGGGGAAGCTTTCTTT. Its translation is CASSDTTGEAFF.

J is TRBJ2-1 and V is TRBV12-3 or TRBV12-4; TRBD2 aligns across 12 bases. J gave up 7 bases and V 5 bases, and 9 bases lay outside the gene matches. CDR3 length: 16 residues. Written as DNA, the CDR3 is TGTGCCAGCAGTAGCCTGACTAGCGGGAGATGGAATGAGCAGTTCTTC. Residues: CASSSLTSGRWNEQFF.

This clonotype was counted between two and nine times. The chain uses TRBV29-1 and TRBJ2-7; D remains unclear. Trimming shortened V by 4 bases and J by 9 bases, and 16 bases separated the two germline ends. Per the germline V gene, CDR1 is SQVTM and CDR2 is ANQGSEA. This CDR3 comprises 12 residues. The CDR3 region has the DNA TGCAGCGTTGGGGAATTAGTTAATATGCAGTACTTC. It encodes CSVGELVNMQYF.

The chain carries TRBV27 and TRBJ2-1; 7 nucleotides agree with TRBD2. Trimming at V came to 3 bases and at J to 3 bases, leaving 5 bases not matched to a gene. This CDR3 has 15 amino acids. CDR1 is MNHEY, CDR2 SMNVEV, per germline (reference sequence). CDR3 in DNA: TGTGCCAGCAGTTTTGGGCGGGAGTTCTACAATGAGCAGTTCTTC. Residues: CASSFGREFYNEQFF.

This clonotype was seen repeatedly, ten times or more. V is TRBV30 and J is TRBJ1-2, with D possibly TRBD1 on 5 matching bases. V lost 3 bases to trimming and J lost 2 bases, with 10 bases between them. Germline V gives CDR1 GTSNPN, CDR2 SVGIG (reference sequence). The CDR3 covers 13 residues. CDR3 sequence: CAWSRARNYGYTF. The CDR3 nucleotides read TGTGCCTGGAGCAGGGCTCGGAACTATGGCTACACCTTC.

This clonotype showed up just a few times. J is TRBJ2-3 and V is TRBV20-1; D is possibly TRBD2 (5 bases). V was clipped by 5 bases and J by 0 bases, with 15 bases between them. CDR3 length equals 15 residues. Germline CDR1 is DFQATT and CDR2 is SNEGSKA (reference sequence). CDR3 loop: CSAETGETSTDTQYF. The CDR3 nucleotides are TGCAGTGCTGAAACTGGGGAGACTAGCACAGATACGCAGTATTTT.

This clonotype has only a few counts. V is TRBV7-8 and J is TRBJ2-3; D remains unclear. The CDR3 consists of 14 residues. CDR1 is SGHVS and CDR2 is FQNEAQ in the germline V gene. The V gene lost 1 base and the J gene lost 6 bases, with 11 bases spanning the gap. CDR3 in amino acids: CASSLGTMVDTQYF. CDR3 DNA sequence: TGTGCCAGCAGCTTAGGGACCATGGTGGATACGCAGTATTTT.

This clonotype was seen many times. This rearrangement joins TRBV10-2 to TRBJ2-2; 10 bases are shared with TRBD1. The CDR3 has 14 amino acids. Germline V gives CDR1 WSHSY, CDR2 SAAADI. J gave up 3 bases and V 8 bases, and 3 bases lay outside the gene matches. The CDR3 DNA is TGCGCCAGCGGAGGACAGGGGGACACCGGGGAGCTGTTTTTT. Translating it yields CASGGQGDTGELFF.

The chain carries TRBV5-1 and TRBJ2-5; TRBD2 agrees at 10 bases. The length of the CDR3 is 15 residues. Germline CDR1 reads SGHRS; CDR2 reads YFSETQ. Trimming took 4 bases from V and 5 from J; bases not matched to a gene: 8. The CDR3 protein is CASSILAGEEETQYF. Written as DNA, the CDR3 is TGCGCCAGCAGCATCCTAGCGGGAGAGGAGGAGACCCAGTACTTC.

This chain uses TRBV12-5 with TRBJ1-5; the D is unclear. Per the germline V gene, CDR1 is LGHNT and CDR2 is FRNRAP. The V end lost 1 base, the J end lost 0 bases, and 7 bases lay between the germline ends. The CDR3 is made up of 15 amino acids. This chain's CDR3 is CASGLAVGSNQPQHF. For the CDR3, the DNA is TGTGCTAGTGGTTTGGCAGTCGGTAGCAATCAGCCCCAGCATTTT.

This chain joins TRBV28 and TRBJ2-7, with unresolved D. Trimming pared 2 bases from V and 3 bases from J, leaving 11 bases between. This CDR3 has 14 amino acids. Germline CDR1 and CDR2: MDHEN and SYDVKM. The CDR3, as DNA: TGTGCCAGCAGTTTACGGGCAGGATTCTACGAGCAGTACTTC. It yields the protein CASSLRAGFYEQYF.

The DNA of the CDR3 is TGCGCCAGCAGTGATTCTGCGGGGGCATCCGATACGCAGTATTTT. Protein sequence: CASSDSAGASDTQYF. The gene calls are TRBV10-1 and TRBJ2-3, with a possible D match to TRBD2 (7 bases). V lost 3 bases and J 6 bases, leaving 16 bases between the germline ends. The CDR3 spans 15 residues. Germline V gene lookup returns CDR1 WNHNN and CDR2 SYGVQD (reference sequence).

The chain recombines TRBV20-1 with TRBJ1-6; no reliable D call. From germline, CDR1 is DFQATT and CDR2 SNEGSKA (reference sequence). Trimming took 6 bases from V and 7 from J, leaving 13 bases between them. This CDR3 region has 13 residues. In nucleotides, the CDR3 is TGCAGTGCCCCCGCTAGGCCCAATTCACCCCTCCACTTT. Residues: CSAPARPNSPLHF.

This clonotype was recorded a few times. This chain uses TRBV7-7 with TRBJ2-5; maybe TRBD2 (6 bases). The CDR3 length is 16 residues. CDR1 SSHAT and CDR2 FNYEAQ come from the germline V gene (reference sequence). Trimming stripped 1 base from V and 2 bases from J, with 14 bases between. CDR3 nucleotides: TGTGCCAGCAGCTTAGGACGGGAGAGGAGTCAAGAGACCCAGTACTTC. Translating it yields CASSLGRERSQETQYF.

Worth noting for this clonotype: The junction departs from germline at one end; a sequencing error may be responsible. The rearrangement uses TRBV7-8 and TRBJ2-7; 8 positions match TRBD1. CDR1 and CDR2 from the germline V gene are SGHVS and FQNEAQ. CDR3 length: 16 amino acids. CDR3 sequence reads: CASSPTPAGGSNEQYF. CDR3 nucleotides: TGTGCCAGCAGCCCGACCCCCGCAGGGGGCTCCAACGAGCAGTACTTC.

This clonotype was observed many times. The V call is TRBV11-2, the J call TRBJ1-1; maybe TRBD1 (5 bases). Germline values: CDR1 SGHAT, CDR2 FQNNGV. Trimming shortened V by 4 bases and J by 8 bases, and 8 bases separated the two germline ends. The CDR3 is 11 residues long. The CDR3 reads CASSSNREAFF. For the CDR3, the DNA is TGTGCCAGCAGCTCTAACAGGGAAGCTTTCTTT.

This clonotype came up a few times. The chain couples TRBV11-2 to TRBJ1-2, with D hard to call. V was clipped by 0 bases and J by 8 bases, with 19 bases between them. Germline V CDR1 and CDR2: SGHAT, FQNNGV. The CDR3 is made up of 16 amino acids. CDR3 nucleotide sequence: TGTGCCAGCAGCTTAGACCGGATGGCAGCCCTTGAGGGCTACACCTTC. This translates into CASSLDRMAALEGYTF.